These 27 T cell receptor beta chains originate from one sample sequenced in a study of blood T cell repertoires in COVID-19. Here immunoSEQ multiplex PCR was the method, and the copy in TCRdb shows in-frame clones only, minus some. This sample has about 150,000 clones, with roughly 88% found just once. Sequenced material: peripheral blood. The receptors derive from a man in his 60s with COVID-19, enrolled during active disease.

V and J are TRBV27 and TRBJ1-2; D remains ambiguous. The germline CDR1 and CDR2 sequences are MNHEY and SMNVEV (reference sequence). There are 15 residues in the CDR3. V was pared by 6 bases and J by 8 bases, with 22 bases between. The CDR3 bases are TGTGCCAGCAGAGCCACGGGAGGATTACCCAGGGGCTACACCTTC. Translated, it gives CASRATGGLPRGYTF.

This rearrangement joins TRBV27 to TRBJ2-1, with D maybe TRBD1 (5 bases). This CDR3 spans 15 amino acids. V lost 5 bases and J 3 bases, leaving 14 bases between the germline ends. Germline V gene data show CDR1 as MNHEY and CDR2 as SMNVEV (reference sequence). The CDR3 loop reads CASSPRQNNYNEQFF. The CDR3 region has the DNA TGTGCCAGCAGTCCCCGACAGAACAACTACAATGAGCAGTTCTTC.

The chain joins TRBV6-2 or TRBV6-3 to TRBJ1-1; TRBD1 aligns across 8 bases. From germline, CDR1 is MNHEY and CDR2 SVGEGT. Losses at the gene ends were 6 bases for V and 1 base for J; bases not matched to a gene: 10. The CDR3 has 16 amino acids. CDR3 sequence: CASSDRGAGANTEAFF. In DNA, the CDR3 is TGTGCCAGCAGCGACAGGGGAGCAGGGGCGAACACTGAAGCTTTCTTT.

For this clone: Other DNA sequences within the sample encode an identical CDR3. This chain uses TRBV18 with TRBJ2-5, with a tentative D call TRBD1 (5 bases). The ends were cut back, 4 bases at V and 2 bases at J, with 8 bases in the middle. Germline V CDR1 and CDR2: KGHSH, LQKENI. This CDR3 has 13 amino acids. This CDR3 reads CASSQGLQETQYF. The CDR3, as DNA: TGTGCCAGCTCACAGGGGCTACAAGAGACCCAGTACTTC.

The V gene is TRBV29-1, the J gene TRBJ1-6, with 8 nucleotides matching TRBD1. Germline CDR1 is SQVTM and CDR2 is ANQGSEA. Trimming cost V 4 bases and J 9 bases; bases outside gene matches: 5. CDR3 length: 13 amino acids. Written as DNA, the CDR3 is TGCAGCGTTGCGGACAGGGAGCCTTCACCCCTCCACTTT. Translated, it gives CSVADREPSPLHF.

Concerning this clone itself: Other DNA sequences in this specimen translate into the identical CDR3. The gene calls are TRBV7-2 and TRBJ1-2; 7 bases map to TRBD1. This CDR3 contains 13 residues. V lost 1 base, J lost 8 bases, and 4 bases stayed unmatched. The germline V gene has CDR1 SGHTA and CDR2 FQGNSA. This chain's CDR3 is CASSLGQGDGYTF. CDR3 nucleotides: TGTGCCAGCAGCTTAGGACAGGGCGACGGCTACACCTTC.

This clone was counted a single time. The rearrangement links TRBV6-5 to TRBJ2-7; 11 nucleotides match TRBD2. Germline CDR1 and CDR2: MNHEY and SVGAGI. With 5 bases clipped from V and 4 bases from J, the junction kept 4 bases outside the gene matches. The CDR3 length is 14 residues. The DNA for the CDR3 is TGTGCCAGCAGTCGCACTAGCGGGAGTTACGAGCAGTACTTC. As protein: CASSRTSGSYEQYF.

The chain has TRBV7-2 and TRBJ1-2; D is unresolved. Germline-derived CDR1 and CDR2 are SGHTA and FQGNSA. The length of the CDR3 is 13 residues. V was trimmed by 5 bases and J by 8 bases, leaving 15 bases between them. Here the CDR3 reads CASSPHGSGGYTF. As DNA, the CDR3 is TGTGCCAGCAGCCCGCATGGATCGGGAGGCTACACCTTC.

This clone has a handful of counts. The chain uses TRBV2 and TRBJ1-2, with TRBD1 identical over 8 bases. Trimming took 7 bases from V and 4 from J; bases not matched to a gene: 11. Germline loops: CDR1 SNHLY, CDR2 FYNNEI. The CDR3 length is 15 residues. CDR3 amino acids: CASNPQGTGIYGYTF. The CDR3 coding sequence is TGTGCCAGCAATCCCCAGGGGACAGGCATCTATGGCTACACCTTC.

The CDR3 sequence: CASPSLDRDNSPLHF. Here the CDR3 DNA reads TGCGCCAGCCCTAGCCTCGACAGGGATAATTCACCCCTCCACTTT. The genes are TRBV10-1 and TRBJ1-6; 7 nucleotides match TRBD1. After removal of 8 bases from V and 5 bases from J, the junction contained 9 bases not matched to a gene. The CDR3 consists of 15 residues. Germline CDR1 reads WNHNN; CDR2 reads SYGVQD (reference sequence).

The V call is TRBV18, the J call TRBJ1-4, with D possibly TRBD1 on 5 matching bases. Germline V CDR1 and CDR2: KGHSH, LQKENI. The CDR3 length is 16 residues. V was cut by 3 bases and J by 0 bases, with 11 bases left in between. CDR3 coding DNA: TGTGCCAGCTCACCTCAGGGCCACACAACTAATGAAAAACTGTTTTTT. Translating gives CASSPQGHTTNEKLFF.

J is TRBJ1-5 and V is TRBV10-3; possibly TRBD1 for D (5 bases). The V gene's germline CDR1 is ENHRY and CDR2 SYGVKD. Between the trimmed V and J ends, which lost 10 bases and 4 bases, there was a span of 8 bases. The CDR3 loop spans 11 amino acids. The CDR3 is CATGGNQPQHF. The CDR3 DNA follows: TGTGCCACCGGGGGGAATCAGCCCCAGCATTTT.

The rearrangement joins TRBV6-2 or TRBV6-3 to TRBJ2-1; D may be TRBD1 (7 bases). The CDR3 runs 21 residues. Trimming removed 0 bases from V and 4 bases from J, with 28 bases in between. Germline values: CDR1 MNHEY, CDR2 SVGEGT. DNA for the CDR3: TGTGCCAGCAGTTACTCGATCATACCTCTAGCGTCAGGGGGGCCTTACAATGAGCAGTTCTTC. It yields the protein CASSYSIIPLASGGPYNEQFF.

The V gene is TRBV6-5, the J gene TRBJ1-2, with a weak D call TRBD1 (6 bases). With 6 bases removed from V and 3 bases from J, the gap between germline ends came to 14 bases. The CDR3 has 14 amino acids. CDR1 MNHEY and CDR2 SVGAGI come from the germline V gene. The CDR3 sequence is CASSVGGADYGYTF. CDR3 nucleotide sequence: TGTGCCAGCAGCGTAGGGGGGGCTGACTATGGCTACACCTTC.

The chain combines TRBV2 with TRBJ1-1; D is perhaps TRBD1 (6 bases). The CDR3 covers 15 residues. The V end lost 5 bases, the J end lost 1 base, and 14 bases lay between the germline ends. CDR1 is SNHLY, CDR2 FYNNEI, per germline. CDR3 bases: TGTGCCAGCAGTATTATCCAGGGGCAGAACACTGAAGCTTTCTTT. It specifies CASSIIQGQNTEAFF.

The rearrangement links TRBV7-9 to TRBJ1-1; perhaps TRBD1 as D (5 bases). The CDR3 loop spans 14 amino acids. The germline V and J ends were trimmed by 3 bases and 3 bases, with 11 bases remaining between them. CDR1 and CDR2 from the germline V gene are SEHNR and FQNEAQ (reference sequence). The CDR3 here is CASSLGMGHTEAFF. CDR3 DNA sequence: TGTGCCAGCAGCTTGGGGATGGGGCACACTGAAGCTTTCTTT.

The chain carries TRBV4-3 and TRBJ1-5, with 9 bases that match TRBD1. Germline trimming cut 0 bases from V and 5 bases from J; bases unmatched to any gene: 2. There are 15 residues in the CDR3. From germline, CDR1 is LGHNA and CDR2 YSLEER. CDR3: CASSQEGQGDQPQHF. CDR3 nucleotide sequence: TGCGCCAGCAGCCAAGAGGGACAGGGTGATCAGCCCCAGCATTTT.

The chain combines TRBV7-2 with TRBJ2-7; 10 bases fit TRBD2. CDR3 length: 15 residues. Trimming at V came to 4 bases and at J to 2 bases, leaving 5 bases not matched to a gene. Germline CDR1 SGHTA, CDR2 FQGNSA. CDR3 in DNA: TGTGCCAGCAGCTCAGGACTAGCGGCCGCCTACGAGCAGTACTTC. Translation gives CASSSGLAAAYEQYF.

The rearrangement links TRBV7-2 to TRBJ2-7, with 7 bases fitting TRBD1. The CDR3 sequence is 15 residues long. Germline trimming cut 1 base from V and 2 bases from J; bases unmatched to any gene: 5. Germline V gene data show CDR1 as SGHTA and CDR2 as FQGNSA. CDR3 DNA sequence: TGTGCCAGCAGCTTAGAGGAGACAGGGCCCTACGAGCAGTACTTC. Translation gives CASSLEETGPYEQYF.

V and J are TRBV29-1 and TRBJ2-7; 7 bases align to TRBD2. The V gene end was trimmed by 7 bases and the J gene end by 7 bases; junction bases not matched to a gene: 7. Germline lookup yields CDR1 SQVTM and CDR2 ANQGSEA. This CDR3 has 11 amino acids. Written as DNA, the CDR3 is TGCAGCGGCGGGAGTACGTGGGAGCAGTACTTC. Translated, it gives CSGGSTWEQYF.

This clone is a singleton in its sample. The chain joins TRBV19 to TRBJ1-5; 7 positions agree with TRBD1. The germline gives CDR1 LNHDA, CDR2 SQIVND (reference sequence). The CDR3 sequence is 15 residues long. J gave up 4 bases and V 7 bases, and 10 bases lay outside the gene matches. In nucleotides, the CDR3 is TGTGCCAGTACTCCCCGGGACAGCGTAAATCAGCCCCAGCATTTT. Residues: CASTPRDSVNQPQHF.

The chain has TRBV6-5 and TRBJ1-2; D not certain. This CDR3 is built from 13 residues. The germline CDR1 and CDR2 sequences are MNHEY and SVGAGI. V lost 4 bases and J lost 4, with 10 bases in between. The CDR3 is CASSSWEAYGYTF. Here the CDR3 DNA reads TGTGCCAGCAGTTCCTGGGAGGCCTATGGCTACACCTTC.

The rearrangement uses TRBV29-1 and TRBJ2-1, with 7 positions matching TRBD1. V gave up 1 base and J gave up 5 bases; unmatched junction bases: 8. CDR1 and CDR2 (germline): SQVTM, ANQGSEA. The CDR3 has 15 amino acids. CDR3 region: CSVEVDRVKHNEQFF. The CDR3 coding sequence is TGCAGCGTTGAAGTTGACAGGGTGAAACACAATGAGCAGTTCTTC.

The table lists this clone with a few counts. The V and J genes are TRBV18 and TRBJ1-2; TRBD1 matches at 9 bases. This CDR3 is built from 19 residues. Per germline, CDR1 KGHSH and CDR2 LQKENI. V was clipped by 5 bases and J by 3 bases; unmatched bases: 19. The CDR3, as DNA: TGTGCCAGCTCATTGTGGGACAGGGCTATCAGCGCGGTCGACTATGGCTACACCTTC. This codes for CASSLWDRAISAVDYGYTF.

The CDR3 spells CASSPEAGGTEAFF. CDR3 DNA: TGTGCCAGCTCACCGGAGGCAGGGGGCACTGAAGCTTTCTTT. V usage is TRBV18 and J usage is TRBJ1-1, with 7 bases matching TRBD1. CDR1 and CDR2 from the germline V gene are KGHSH and LQKENI. With 3 bases clipped from V and 4 bases from J, the junction kept 5 bases outside the gene matches. The CDR3 runs 14 residues.

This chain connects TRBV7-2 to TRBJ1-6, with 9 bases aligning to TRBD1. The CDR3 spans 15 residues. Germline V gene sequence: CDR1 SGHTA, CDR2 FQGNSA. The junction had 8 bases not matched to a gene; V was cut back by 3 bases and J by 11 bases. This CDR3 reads CASSLEGQGWTPLHF. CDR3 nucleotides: TGTGCCAGCAGCTTGGAGGGACAGGGTTGGACACCCCTCCACTTT.

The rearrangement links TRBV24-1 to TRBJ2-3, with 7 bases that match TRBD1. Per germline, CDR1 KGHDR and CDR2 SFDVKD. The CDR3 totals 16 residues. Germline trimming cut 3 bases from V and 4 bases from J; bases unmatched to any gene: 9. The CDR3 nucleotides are TGTGCCACCAGTGATAAGGGGGCCGGAGCCCCAGATACGCAGTATTTT. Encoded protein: CATSDKGAGAPDTQYF.